The 23 T cell receptor beta chains below come from one sample, sequenced in a study of a mutant IDH1 vaccine in newly diagnosed glioma. The method was immunoSEQ multiplex PCR; TCRdb's version includes in-frame clones alone and lacks a portion of them. The data contain approximately 56,000 clones, around three fifths of them seen just once; the ten biggest clones take up 4.5% to 5.5%. Regarding time point: week 47, end of study. Every vaccination contained 300 ug of the mutant IDH1 20-mer peptide and was paired with topical imiquimod. The antigens these receptors bind are not known. The material was peripheral blood mononuclear cells (PBMCs), obtained from a glioma patient whose treatment included an IDH1 peptide vaccine. These receptors all come from a man aged 35-49 years with glioma. Some clones in this sample may be carry-over from other donors' samples.

The chain employs TRBV18 and TRBJ1-5; 7 bases align to TRBD1. Germline V CDR1 and CDR2: KGHSH, LQKENI. The CDR3 is 15 amino acids. Unmatched junction bases numbered 5, after V lost 3 bases and J lost 3 bases. CDR3 residues: CASSPDRDSNQPQHF. CDR3 DNA sequence: TGTGCCAGCTCACCCGACAGGGACTCCAATCAGCCCCAGCATTTT.

This clone was seen a few times. The CDR3 nucleotides are TGTGCCACCCATGCAGGAACGAACACTGAAGCTTTCTTT. This sequence encodes CATHAGTNTEAFF. The rearrangement links TRBV10-3 to TRBJ1-1; D is uncertain. This CDR3 contains 13 residues. Germline lookup yields CDR1 ENHRY and CDR2 SYGVKD. The V end was cut by 10 bases, the J end by 1 base, with 13 bases between.

The chain is built from TRBV4-2 and TRBJ1-2; 7 positions match TRBD1. This CDR3 is built from 15 residues. Germline V gene sequence: CDR1 LGHNA, CDR2 YNFKEQ. V lost 0 bases to trimming and J lost 3 bases; unmatched junction nucleotides: 4. The CDR3 DNA reads TGTGCCAGCAGCCAAGAGAGGGGGCCGGACTATGGCTACACCTTC. Its protein product is CASSQERGPDYGYTF.

The chain's CDR3 is CATPVGGTGLMNTEAFF. The DNA of the CDR3 is TGTGCCACCCCGGTGGGGGGCACAGGGCTGATGAACACTGAAGCTTTCTTT. The chain has TRBV2 and TRBJ1-1, with TRBD1 as a possible D gene (6 bases). Germline V gives CDR1 SNHLY, CDR2 FYNNEI. The CDR3 is 17 residues long. Trimming took 10 bases from V and 0 from J, leaving 24 bases between them.

The rearrangement links TRBV4-2 to TRBJ2-3; 9 bases agree with TRBD2. Trimming cost V 1 base and J 3 bases; bases outside gene matches: 8. CDR3 length: 17 residues. Germline-derived CDR1 and CDR2 are LGHNA and YNFKEQ. For the CDR3, the DNA is TGTGCCAGCAGCCAAGCCGCGGGGGGGATATCGACAGATACGCAGTATTTT. It encodes CASSQAAGGISTDTQYF.

The V and J genes are TRBV7-9 and TRBJ2-7; D is undetermined. V shed 4 bases and J shed 8 bases, with 18 bases lying between them. In germline, CDR1 is SEHNR, CDR2 FQNEAQ (reference sequence). The CDR3 is 14 amino acids. This CDR3 reads CASSSAFPPLKQYF. CDR3 in DNA: TGTGCCAGCAGCTCCGCCTTTCCCCCCCTCAAGCAGTACTTC. Filled out from reference TRBV7-9 and TRBJ2-7, the complete variable domain reads DTGVSQNPRHKITKRGQNVTFRCDPISEHNRLYWYRQTLGQGPEFLTYFQNEAQLEKSRLLSDRFSAERPKGSFSTLEIQRTEQGDSAMYLCASSSAFPPLKQYFGPGTRLTVT.

About this clone itself: Other DNA sequences within the sample encode an identical CDR3. This chain joins TRBV4-1 and TRBJ2-2; D might be TRBD1 (5 bases). This CDR3 has 15 amino acids. Germline CDR1 MGHRA, CDR2 YSYEKL. V was cut by 0 bases and J by 5 bases, with 10 bases left in between. CDR3 nucleotide sequence: TGCGCCAGCAGCCAAGATGGGCCAGGGACCGGGGAGCTGTTTTTT. Translating gives CASSQDGPGTGELFF.

This chain connects TRBV5-4 to TRBJ1-6, with 10 bases matching TRBD1. The trim removed 4 bases at V and 8 bases at J, leaving 9 bases unmatched. The germline CDR1 and CDR2 sequences are SGHNT and YYREEE (reference sequence). The CDR3 covers 16 residues. CDR3 coding DNA: TGTGCCAGCAGCCCGGATGGGGGACAGGGGTATTCACCCCTCCACTTT. Encoded protein: CASSPDGGQGYSPLHF.

The chain combines TRBV19 with TRBJ1-1; tentative D call: TRBD1 (5 bases). CDR1 is LNHDA and CDR2 is SQIVND in the germline V gene (reference sequence). This CDR3 region has 13 residues. V was clipped by 10 bases and J by 2 bases, with 14 bases between them. Written as DNA, the CDR3 is TGTGCCACCCTAGACAGACAAAACACTGAAGCTTTCTTT. It yields the protein CATLDRQNTEAFF.

The chain uses TRBV7-9 and TRBJ1-3; TRBD1 agrees at 7 bases. Unmatched junction bases numbered 10, after V lost 5 bases and J lost 9 bases. Germline V lookup: CDR1 SEHNR, CDR2 FQNEAQ (reference sequence). The CDR3 is made up of 14 amino acids. The CDR3 nucleotides read TGTGCCAGCAGCCCAGCCGGGACAGCCGCCACCATATATTTT. Protein sequence: CASSPAGTAATIYF.

The genes are TRBV2 and TRBJ1-3; D remains ambiguous. CDR3 length: 14 amino acids. Germline values: CDR1 SNHLY, CDR2 FYNNEI. Trimming cost V 5 bases and J 6 bases, with 14 bases left between them. CDR3 coding DNA: TGTGCCAGCAGTACGTTTTCCGGGGTAAACACCATATATTTT. Translated, it gives CASSTFSGVNTIYF.

This clone has just a few counts. The genes are TRBV29-1 and TRBJ2-3; D gene unclear. The V and J ends lost 5 bases and 0 bases respectively, with 3 bases between them. Germline values: CDR1 SQVTM, CDR2 ANQGSEA. This CDR3 spans 11 amino acids. CDR3 amino acids: CSVYSTDTQYF. Written as DNA, the CDR3 is TGCAGCGTTTATAGCACAGATACGCAGTATTTT.

This clone was seen more than once but under ten times. The chain links TRBV30 to TRBJ1-2, with a tentative D call TRBD1 (5 bases). Germline loops: CDR1 GTSNPN, CDR2 SVGIG (reference sequence). Trimming removed 0 bases at V and 7 bases at J, with 12 bases between. The CDR3 totals 13 residues. As DNA, the CDR3 is TGTGCCTGGAGTGTTGAGGGGCGTGTTGGCTACACCTTC. It yields the protein CAWSVEGRVGYTF.

The V and J genes are TRBV12-5 and TRBJ2-7; no clear D. The germline CDR1 and CDR2 sequences are LGHNT and FRNRAP. The ends were cut back, 0 bases at V and 7 bases at J, with 4 bases in the middle. The CDR3 sequence is 11 residues long. The CDR3 reads CASGLVREQYF. CDR3 DNA sequence: TGTGCTAGTGGTTTGGTCAGGGAGCAGTACTTC.

Details on this clone: A clone one base away is much larger, so this may be a read error. The chain employs TRBV7-9 and TRBJ2-5, with unresolved D. Trimming removed 3 bases from V and 5 bases from J, with 4 bases in between. The CDR3 consists of 11 residues. Germline V gene data show CDR1 as SEHNR and CDR2 as FQNEAQ (reference sequence). DNA of the CDR3: TGTGCCAGCAGCTTTCTGGAGACCCAGTACTTC. Protein sequence: CASSFLETQYF.

V gene TRBV6-5 combines with J gene TRBJ1-1; the D is unclear. The germline V gene has CDR1 MNHEY and CDR2 SVGAGI. With 8 bases removed from V and 1 base from J, the gap between germline ends came to 11 bases. This CDR3 region has 13 residues. CDR3 loop: CASRGRENTEAFF. The CDR3 bases are TGTGCCAGCCGAGGCCGGGAGAACACTGAAGCTTTCTTT.

The rearrangement links TRBV29-1 to TRBJ2-7; 10 positions agree with TRBD1. CDR1 and CDR2 (germline): SQVTM, ANQGSEA. With V trimmed by 2 bases and J by 3 bases, 7 bases remained unmatched. The CDR3 totals 15 residues. The CDR3 loop reads CSVELVGTGDYEQYF. The CDR3 nucleotides read TGCAGCGTTGAACTCGTGGGGACAGGGGACTACGAGCAGTACTTC.

The chain employs TRBV30 and TRBJ2-7; a possible D gene is TRBD1 (6 bases). Deletions cut 4 bases from V and 7 bases from J, with 14 bases between. This CDR3 region has 12 residues. Germline CDR1 and CDR2: GTSNPN and SVGIG (reference sequence). CDR3 sequence (DNA): TGTGCCTGGAAACCAGGGGTTTATGAGCAGTACTTC. Its translation: CAWKPGVYEQYF. Filled out from reference TRBV30 and TRBJ2-7, the complete variable domain reads SQTIHQWPATLVQPVGSPLSLECTVEGTSNPNLYWYRQAAGRGLQLLFYSVGIGQISSEVPQNLSASRPQDRQFILSSKKLLLSDSGFYLCAWKPGVYEQYFGPGTRLTVT.

The gene calls are TRBV4-1 and TRBJ1-1, with 9 bases that match TRBD1. V was pared by 6 bases and J by 0 bases, with 5 bases of the junction left unmatched. Germline V gene sequence: CDR1 MGHRA, CDR2 YSYEKL. The CDR3 length is 15 residues. The CDR3 here is CASREGTGMNTEAFF. The CDR3 nucleotides are TGCGCCAGCAGGGAAGGGACAGGGATGAACACTGAAGCTTTCTTT.

The rearrangement joins TRBV6-5 to TRBJ1-2; tentatively, D is TRBD1 (6 bases). Germline CDR1 and CDR2: MNHEY and SVGAGI. The CDR3 runs to 13 residues. V dropped 5 bases and J dropped 8 bases, with 15 bases sitting between them. CDR3 sequence reads: CASSGQITKGYTF. In nucleotides, the CDR3 is TGTGCCAGCAGTGGACAGATCACTAAGGGCTACACCTTC.

V is TRBV7-9 and J is TRBJ1-4, with 7 bases identical to TRBD1. Trimming cost V 5 bases and J 0 bases; bases outside gene matches: 6. The CDR3 is made up of 16 amino acids. Germline values: CDR1 SEHNR, CDR2 FQNEAQ (reference sequence). The CDR3 DNA reads TGTGCCAGCAGCCTGGGACAGATCACAACTAATGAAAAACTGTTTTTT. Translated: CASSLGQITTNEKLFF. Using reference TRBV7-9 and TRBJ1-4 for the parts outside the CDR3, the full variable domain is DTGVSQNPRHKITKRGQNVTFRCDPISEHNRLYWYRQTLGQGPEFLTYFQNEAQLEKSRLLSDRFSAERPKGSFSTLEIQRTEQGDSAMYLCASSLGQITTNEKLFFGSGTQLSVL.

This clone was observed a few times. V and J are TRBV6-5 and TRBJ2-7, with D possibly matching TRBD2 (5 bases). This CDR3 region has 14 residues. The V gene lost 0 bases and the J gene lost 0 bases, with 6 bases spanning the gap. Germline CDR1 is MNHEY and CDR2 is SVGAGI. CDR3 sequence (DNA): TGTGCCAGCAGTTACTCCGGGGTCTCCTACGAGCAGTACTTC. Its protein product is CASSYSGVSYEQYF.

By share, this clone ranks as medium-sized. Other DNA sequences in this sample translate to the same CDR3. This chain uses TRBV14 with TRBJ1-4; no clear D gene. CDR3 length equals 11 residues. Germline V lookup: CDR1 SGHDN, CDR2 FVKESK. Trimming took off 4 bases at V and 7 bases at J, with 4 bases between the two ends. As DNA, the CDR3 is TGTGCCAGCAGCCCGGGTGAAAAACTGTTTTTT. Its protein product is CASSPGEKLFF.